A single T cell receptor (beta chain) is shown here with its context. The target antigen is unknown. This sample stems from a study of identical twins. Healthy Caucasians, and only they, were the donors. CDR1 and CDR2 (germline): SGDLS, YYNGEE. The V end lost 4 bases, the J end lost 7 bases, and 18 bases lay between the germline ends. The length of the CDR3 is 14 residues. Study-wide results and caveats: Zero-insertion analyses might be partly confounded by invariant T cells like MAIT and iNKT. Models underpredicted monozygotic twin sharing of out-of-frame TCR alpha. For out-of-frame alpha sequences shared by twins, low generation probability was in excess.

TCRdb re-derived calls from the 5' RACE reads in MiXCR, one entry per CDR3 protein. This sample has some 590,000 distinct CDR3 sequences; around a tenth occur once, and the top ten carry roughly 3%. This sample also appeared in a second study, on yellow fever vaccine responses in identical twins.

Specimen: PBMCs. J is TRBJ2-7 and V is TRBV9; D is perhaps TRBD2 (5 bases). This clonotype was sampled from a woman aged 18-35 years in good health. The chain's CDR3 is CASSRSWGEGEQYF. CDR3 in DNA: TGTGCCAGCAGCAGGAGCTGGGGAGAAGGAGAGCAGTACTTC. Complete variable domain (other parts from reference TRBV9 and TRBJ2-7): DSGVTQTPKHLITATGQRVTLRCSPRSGDLSVYWYQQSLDQGLQFLIQYYNGEERAKGNILERFSAQQFPDLHSELNLSSLELGDSALYFCASSRSWGEGEQYFGPGTRLTVT.